These T cell receptor beta chains were read from a single sample in a study of cytomegalovirus exposure and HLA in healthy donors. The assay was immunoSEQ multiplex PCR, and TCRdb's table has in-frame clones only and misses some. The table lists approximately 170,000 clones, 70% to 90% of them singletons. Specimen: PBMCs. These receptors all stem from a man aged 30 to 45 in good health and CMV-seropositive. Each CDR3 is given with its conserved first and last residue.

>TRBV29-1|TRBJ1-1
CSVDQGYTEAFF
>TRBV6-5|TRBJ2-1
CASSYGLASYNEQFF
>TRBV23-1|TRBJ2-1
CASSQSVGDRVNEQFF
>TRBV10-3|TRBJ1-4
CAISDGRQGREKLFF
>TRBV29-1|TRBJ2-3
CSVGRQGSYSDTQYF
>TRBV6-5|TRBJ1-4
CASSYKPIPTNEKLFF
>TRBV4-2|TRBJ2-7
CASSQGTTGNSYEQYF
>TRBV7-9|TRBJ1-1
CASRDQGNTEAFF
>TRBV19|TRBJ2-2
CASGETGELFF
>TRBV19|TRBJ2-1
CASSVAWSSYNEQFF
>TRBV30|TRBJ2-7
CAWAQGTPYEQYF
>TRBV11-3|TRBJ2-7
CASSPRAGTGAYEQYF
>TRBV21-1|TRBJ2-2
CASSTLTGRNTGELFF
>TRBV4-1|TRBJ2-4
CASSQEPVGLAKNIQYF
>TRBV4-2|TRBJ2-5
CASSQESSGSRETQYF
>TRBV7-6|TRBJ1-1
CASSLDKRTEAFF
>TRBV19|TRBJ2-2
CASSPHRGQEGPGELFF
>TRBV5-4|TRBJ1-1
CASSLAGSGYTNTEAFF
>TRBV5-1|TRBJ2-5
CASSLGQQETQYF
>TRBV27|TRBJ2-1
CASTPGRSAWFSSYNEQFF